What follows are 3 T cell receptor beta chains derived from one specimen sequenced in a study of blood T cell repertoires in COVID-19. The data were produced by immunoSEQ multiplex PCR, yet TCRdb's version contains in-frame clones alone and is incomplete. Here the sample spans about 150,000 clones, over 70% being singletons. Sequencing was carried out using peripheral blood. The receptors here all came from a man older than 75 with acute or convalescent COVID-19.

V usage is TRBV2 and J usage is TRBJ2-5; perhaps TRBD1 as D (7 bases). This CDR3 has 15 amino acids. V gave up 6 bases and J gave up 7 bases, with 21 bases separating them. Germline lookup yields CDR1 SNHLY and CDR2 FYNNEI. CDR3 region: CASSPNRGGSATQYF. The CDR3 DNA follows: TGTGCCAGCAGCCCGAACAGGGGAGGTAGCGCGACCCAGTACTTC.

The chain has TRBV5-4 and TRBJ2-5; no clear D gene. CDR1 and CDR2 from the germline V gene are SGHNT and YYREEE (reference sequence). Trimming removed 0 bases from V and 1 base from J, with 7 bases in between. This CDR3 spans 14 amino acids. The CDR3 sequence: CASSLGSGQETQYF. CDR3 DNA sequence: TGTGCCAGCAGCTTGGGCTCGGGCCAAGAGACCCAGTACTTC.

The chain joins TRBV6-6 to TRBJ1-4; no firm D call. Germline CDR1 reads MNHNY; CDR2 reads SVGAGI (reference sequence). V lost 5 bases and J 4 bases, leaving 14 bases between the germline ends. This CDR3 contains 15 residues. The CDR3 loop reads CASSGGIYRNEKLFF. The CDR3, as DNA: TGTGCCAGCAGTGGAGGGATATACCGTAATGAAAAACTGTTTTTT.